This T cell receptor (beta chain) originates from a study of blood T cell repertoires in COVID-19. Trimming pared 3 bases from V and 7 bases from J, leaving 12 bases between. This CDR3 is built from 13 residues. TCRdb keeps only in-frame clones here, not all; method: immunoSEQ multiplex PCR. Of some 150,000 clones in the sample, around 84% are singletons; the top ten hold 30% to 45%. Sequencing was carried out using peripheral blood. The genes are TRBV12-3 or TRBV12-4 and TRBJ1-2; D may be TRBD1 (5 bases). The TCR was taken from a human donor in a cohort sampled during active COVID-19. As DNA, the CDR3 is TGTGCCAGCAGTTTGGGCAGAACAGGTGGCTACACCTTC. The encoded protein is CASSLGRTGGYTF.